The sequence of this TCR beta chain was determined in a study of blood T cell repertoires in COVID-19. Assay used: immunoSEQ multiplex PCR; TCRdb lists only in-frame clones, some missing. Of around 60,000 clones in the sample, approximately 78% are singletons; the top ten hold about 15%. Trimming shortened V by 1 base and J by 0 bases, and 18 bases separated the two germline ends. Per the germline V gene, CDR1 is MGHRA and CDR2 is YSYEKL. The CDR3 length is 18 residues. This clone was detected only a few times. The chain employs TRBV4-1 and TRBJ1-2; no reliable D call. This TCR came from an elderly man with acute or convalescent COVID-19. Sequenced input: peripheral blood. The CDR3 reads CASSQVVKQAKANYGYTF. The CDR3 DNA is TGCGCCAGCAGCCAAGTCGTTAAGCAGGCGAAAGCTAACTATGGCTACACCTTC.